This T cell receptor beta chain emerged from a study of CD8 T cells in ankylosing spondylitis. This clonotype was seen many times. Libraries of TCR beta came from quantitative 5'-RACE with molecular barcodes. From the 5' RACE reads, TCRdb called clonotypes with MiXCR, one entry per CDR3 protein. The sample comprises tens of thousands of distinct CDR3 sequences, 6.2% of which are singletons, and roughly 5% rests with the top ten. Germline values: CDR1 SQVTM, CDR2 ANQGSEA. Germline trimming cut 7 bases from V and 7 bases from J; bases unmatched to any gene: 13. This CDR3 contains 13 residues. The rearrangement links TRBV29-1 to TRBJ2-7, with 7 bases fitting TRBD2. This sequence originates from a male donor with ankylosing spondylitis. Sequenced: synovial fluid, either unsorted or a sorted T cell fraction (not recorded which). CDR3 loop: CSAGRERRGEQYF. CDR3 coding DNA: TGCAGCGCAGGGCGGGAGCGCCGGGGTGAGCAGTACTTC.